In this sample, the clone carrying this TCR beta chain turned up a few times. The target antigen is unknown. Authors' methods: After removing out-of-frame reads, around 2.2 million distinct TCRbeta sequences remained. The assay was immunoSEQ multiplex PCR, and TCRdb's table has in-frame clones only and misses some. The V and J calls and the clone size are those of that table, but D and trimming were determined from the DNA. The repertoire includes 55,000 or so clones, around 80% of them detected once, and approximately 1.4% sits in the top ten. Single viable CD3+CD4+CD8-CD45RO+ cells were sorted as the memory CD4+ T cells. CD4+ T cells were isolated by positive magnetic selection. The data were taken from a study of memory CD4+ T cells and cytomegalovirus serostatus. Trimming pared 4 bases from V and 0 bases from J, leaving 12 bases between. The V gene's germline CDR1 is KGHSH and CDR2 LQKENI. The CDR3 has 15 amino acids.

Regarding the study as a whole: The CMV-associated TCR signature appears largely within the CD4+ memory repertoire.

Sequences were obtained from memory CD4+ T cells from blood. The chain uses TRBV18 and TRBJ1-1; D might be TRBD1 (5 bases). The source of this sequence is an adult in good health and CMV-seropositive. The CDR3: CASSRNGGVNTEAFF. CDR3 nucleotide sequence: TGTGCCAGCTCACGGAACGGGGGAGTGAACACTGAAGCTTTCTTT.